This T cell receptor beta chain was sequenced during a study of chemoradiotherapy in HPV16-positive cancers (dated 2022 in TCRdb). Turning to the overall study: Functional T-cell assays on cells from two HPV16-positive patients defined candidate HPV-specific T-cell clones and common TCR motifs. TCR repertoires from roughly 93 patients with HPV-related cancers were then used to track the candidate HPV-specific TCRs and motifs. Whether T-cell immunity against the HPV oncoproteins E6 and E7 changes during chemoradiotherapy and whether survival is affected by this immunity were examined in the study.

Overall study results and their limits: The functional definition of HPV-specific T cells was derived from only a couple of HPV16-positive patients, and the survival association was reported for HPV16-positive patients. Expansion of candidate HPV-specific clones and E7-related TCR motifs was observed in the tumor microenvironment during treatment, whereas no such expansion was observed for non-HPV-specific T cells. Among HPV16-positive patients, expansion of HPV-responsive T cells during chemoradiotherapy was associated with better recurrence-free survival.

The CDR3 numbers 13 residues from cysteine through phenylalanine. CDR3 DNA only is kept here, 39 bases in frame from base 1. The junction shows trimming of 3 bases on V and 10 bases on J, and the gene matches do not reach 5 bases of it. The germline V gene (reference sequence) supplies CDR1 LNHDA and CDR2 SQIVND. The library was made by the immunoSEQ multiplex PCR assay. Entries here come from immuneACCESS through TCRdb and include only in-frame sequences with V and J called. Some clones fail to appear in such tables; in the studies checked, an unresolved V gene covers under half of the shortfall, and the cause of the remainder is unknown. Present in this sample are some 19,000 clones, roughly 86% of which were seen just once. The ten largest clones represent under 5.5% of the sample. This clone was counted a single time. No antigen is known for it. The sample holds no much larger clone one base away, and base qualities are not on file.

Repertoires were sampled repeatedly over the course of chemoradiotherapy so that clonal expansion in the tumor microenvironment could be followed. The chain uses TRBV19 and TRBJ1-1; 10 central bases correspond to TRBD1. This receptor was taken from a human donor with HPV-associated anogenital cancer. The sequenced sample was blood, obtained from a patient who underwent chemoradiotherapy. The bases read TGTGCCAGTAGTATCGGGGGACAGGGGTCAGCTTTCTTT. It specifies CASSIGGQGSAFF.